This T cell receptor (beta chain) was sequenced in a study of regulatory T cells in long-lasting Graves disease. This clonotype came up many times. Trimming took 3 bases from V and 9 from J; bases not matched to a gene: 8. CDR3 length: 14 amino acids. With iRepertoire HTBI primers and Arm-PCR of CDR3 regions, TCR beta libraries were built. TCRdb recomputed calls from the multiplex PCR reads with MiXCR, one row per CDR3 protein. The sample yields approximately 560,000 distinct CDR3 sequences, about 15% seen once. The sample's time point: newly diagnosed GD, antithyroid drugs for less than 3 months. With RNA extracted from PBMCs as input, the TCR library was made. These records were also assigned to another study, of T cells in Graves' hyperthyroidism and ophthalmopathy.

V is TRBV12-3 or TRBV12-4 and J is TRBJ2-1, with 7 bases aligning to TRBD2. The input for sequencing was peripheral blood mononuclear cells (PBMCs), taken at new diagnosis, from a patient treated with antithyroid drugs. The TCR comes from a man younger than 35 with Graves disease. CDR3 in DNA: TGTGCCAGCAGTTTTTACGGGGAGGGCACTGAGCAGTTCTTC. The encoded protein is CASSFYGEGTEQFF.